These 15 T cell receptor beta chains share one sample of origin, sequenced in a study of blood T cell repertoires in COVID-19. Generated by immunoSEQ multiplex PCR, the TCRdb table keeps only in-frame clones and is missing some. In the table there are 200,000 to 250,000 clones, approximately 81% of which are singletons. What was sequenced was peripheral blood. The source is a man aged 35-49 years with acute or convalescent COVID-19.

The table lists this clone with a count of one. CDR3 in DNA: TGTGCCAGCAGCCGGACAGGGAACACTGAAGCTTTCTTT. Amino acids: CASSRTGNTEAFF. The genes are TRBV3-1 (or the pseudogene TRBV3-2) and TRBJ1-1; 7 bases fit TRBD1. CDR1 is LGHDT, CDR2 YNNKEL, per germline (reference sequence). This CDR3 region has 13 residues. With V trimmed by 4 bases and J by 1 base, 0 bases remained unmatched.

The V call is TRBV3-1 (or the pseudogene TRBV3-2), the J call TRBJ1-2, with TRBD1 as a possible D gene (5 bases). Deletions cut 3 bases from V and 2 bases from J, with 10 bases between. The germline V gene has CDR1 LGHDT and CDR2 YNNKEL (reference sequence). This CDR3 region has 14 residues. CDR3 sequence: CASSHREGNYGYTF. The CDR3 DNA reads TGTGCCAGCAGCCACAGGGAGGGAAACTATGGCTACACCTTC.

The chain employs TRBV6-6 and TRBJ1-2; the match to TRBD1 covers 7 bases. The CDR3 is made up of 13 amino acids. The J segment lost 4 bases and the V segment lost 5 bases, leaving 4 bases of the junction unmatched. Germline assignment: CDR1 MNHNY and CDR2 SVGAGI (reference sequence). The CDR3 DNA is TGTGCCAGCAGTCCGGACAGGCTCTATGGCTACACCTTC. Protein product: CASSPDRLYGYTF.

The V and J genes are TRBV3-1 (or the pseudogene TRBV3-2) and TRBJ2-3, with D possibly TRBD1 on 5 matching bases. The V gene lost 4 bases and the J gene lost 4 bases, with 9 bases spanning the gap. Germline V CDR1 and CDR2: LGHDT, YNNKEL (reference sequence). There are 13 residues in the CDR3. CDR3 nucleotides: TGTGCCAGCAGCCCTACAGGAGCAGATACGCAGTATTTT. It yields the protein CASSPTGADTQYF.

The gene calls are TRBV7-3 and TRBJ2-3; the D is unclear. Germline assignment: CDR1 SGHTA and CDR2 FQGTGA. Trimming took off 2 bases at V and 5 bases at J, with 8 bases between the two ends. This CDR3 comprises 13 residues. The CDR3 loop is CASSLGTEDTQYF. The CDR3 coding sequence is TGTGCCAGCAGCTTAGGTACAGAAGATACGCAGTATTTT.

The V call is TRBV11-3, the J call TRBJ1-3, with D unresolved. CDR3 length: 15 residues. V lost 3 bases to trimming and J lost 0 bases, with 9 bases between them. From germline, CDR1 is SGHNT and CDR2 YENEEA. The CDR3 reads CASSLAGSSGNTIYF. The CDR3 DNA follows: TGTGCCAGCAGCTTGGCGGGGAGCTCTGGAAACACCATATATTTT.

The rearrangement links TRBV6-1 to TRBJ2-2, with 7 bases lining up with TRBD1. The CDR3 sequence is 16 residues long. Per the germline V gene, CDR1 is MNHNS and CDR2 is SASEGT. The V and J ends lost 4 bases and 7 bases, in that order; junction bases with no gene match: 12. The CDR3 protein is CASSGSDRAWSGELFF. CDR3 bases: TGTGCCAGCAGTGGGTCCGACAGGGCCTGGAGCGGGGAGCTGTTTTTT.

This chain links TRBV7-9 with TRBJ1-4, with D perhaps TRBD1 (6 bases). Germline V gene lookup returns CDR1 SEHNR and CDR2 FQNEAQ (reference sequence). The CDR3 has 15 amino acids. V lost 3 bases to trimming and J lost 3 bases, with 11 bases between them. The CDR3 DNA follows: TGTGCCAGCAGCTTTGCCAGGGGCGCTAATGAAAAACTGTTTTTT. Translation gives CASSFARGANEKLFF.

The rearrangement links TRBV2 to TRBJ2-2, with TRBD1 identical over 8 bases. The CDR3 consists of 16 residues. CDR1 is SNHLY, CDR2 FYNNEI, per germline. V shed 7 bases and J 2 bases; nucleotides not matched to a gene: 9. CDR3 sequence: CASKPRGQANTGELFF. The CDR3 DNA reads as TGTGCCAGCAAACCCAGGGGGCAGGCTAACACCGGGGAGCTGTTTTTT.

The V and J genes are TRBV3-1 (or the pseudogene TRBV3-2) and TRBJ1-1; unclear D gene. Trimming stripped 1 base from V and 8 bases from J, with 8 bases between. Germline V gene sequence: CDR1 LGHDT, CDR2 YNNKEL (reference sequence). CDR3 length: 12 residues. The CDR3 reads CASSQGTLEAFF. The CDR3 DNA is TGTGCCAGCAGCCAAGGGACTCTCGAAGCTTTCTTT.

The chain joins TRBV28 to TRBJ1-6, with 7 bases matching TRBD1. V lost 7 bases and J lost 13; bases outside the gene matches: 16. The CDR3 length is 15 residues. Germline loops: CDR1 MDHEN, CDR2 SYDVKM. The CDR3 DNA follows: TGTGCCAGCACCGGGGGCCGGGACAGCAGAGCGCCCCTCCACTTT. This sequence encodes CASTGGRDSRAPLHF.

CDR3 region: CASSFGQFLGYTF. CDR3 nucleotides: TGTGCCAGCAGCTTCGGACAGTTCTTGGGCTACACCTTC. The rearrangement joins TRBV7-8 to TRBJ1-2, with D perhaps TRBD1 (6 bases). This CDR3 is built from 13 residues. CDR1 and CDR2 (germline): SGHVS, FQNEAQ. The germline V and J ends were trimmed by 3 bases and 8 bases, with 13 bases remaining between them.

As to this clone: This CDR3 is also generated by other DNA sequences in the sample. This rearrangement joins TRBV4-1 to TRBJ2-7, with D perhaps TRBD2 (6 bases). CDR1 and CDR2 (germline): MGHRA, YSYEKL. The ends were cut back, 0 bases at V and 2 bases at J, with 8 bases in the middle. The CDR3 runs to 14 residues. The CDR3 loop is CASSQDRGTYEQYF. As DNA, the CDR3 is TGCGCCAGCAGCCAAGATCGGGGGACCTACGAGCAGTACTTC.

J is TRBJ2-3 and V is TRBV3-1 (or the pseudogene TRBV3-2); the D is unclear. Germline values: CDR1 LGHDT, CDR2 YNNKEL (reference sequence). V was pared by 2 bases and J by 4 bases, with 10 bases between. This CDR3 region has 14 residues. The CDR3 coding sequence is TGTGCCAGCAGCCAATGGCAGGTCTCAGATACGCAGTATTTT. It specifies CASSQWQVSDTQYF.

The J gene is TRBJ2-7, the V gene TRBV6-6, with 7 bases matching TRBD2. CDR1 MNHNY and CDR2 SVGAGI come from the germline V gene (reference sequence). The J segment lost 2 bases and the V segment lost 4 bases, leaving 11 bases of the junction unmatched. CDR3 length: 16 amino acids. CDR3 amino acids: CASSSETSSGPYEQYF. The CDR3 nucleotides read TGTGCCAGCAGTTCGGAGACCTCTAGCGGTCCCTACGAGCAGTACTTC.